The rows below give T cell receptor beta chains drawn from one sample of a study of beta chain features in type 1 diabetes. Sequencing was performed with immunoSEQ multiplex PCR; in TCRdb, only in-frame clones are kept and a portion is missing. The sample lists about 150,000 clones, around 10% occurring once. Sequenced input: central memory CD4+ T cells from blood. The receptors here all came from a man younger than 35 in good health. Both conserved end residues are part of each CDR3. D genes are given only for firm matches. Clone sizes are given selectively: once, few, many, or a class where the clone is expanded.

j_call | clone_size | v_call | d_call | cdr3_nt | cdr3_aa
TRBJ1-1 | - | TRBV29-1 | TRBD1 | TGCAGCGTTCAGCGGACAGGGGACACTGAAGCTTTCTTT | CSVQRTGDTEAFF
TRBJ2-4 | many | TRBV7-2 | TRBD1 | TGTGCCAGCAGCACTGACAGGGTAGCCAAAAACATTCAGTACTTC | CASSTDRVAKNIQYF
TRBJ2-1 | - | TRBV29-1 | - | TGCAGCGTTGAAGTAAGGGAGTGGCGGGTCTTC | CSVEVREWRVF
TRBJ2-7 | few | TRBV11-2 | - | TGTGCCAGCAGCTCCGTAGGTTACGAGCAGTACTTC | CASSSVGYEQYF
TRBJ2-2 | few | TRBV28 | - | TGTGCCAGCAGTTTATCGGGGCGGCGCACCGGGGAGCTGTTTTTT | CASSLSGRRTGELFF
TRBJ2-7 | - | TRBV2 | TRBD1 | TGTGCCAGCAGATTACAGGGGACCTACGAGCAGTACTTC | CASRLQGTYEQYF
TRBJ2-7 | few | TRBV28 | - | TGTGCCAGCACTAAGGGTGGCAGGGACGAGCAGTACTTC | CASTKGGRDEQYF
TRBJ2-4 | few | TRBV6-1 | - | TGTGCCAGCAGTGAGCATGATGGGGGTATAGCCAAAAACATTCAGTACTTC | CASSEHDGGIAKNIQYF
TRBJ1-4 | few | TRBV7-2 | - | TGTGCCAGCAGCTCAGGACAGTCCACTAATGAAAAACTGTTTTTT | CASSSGQSTNEKLFF
TRBJ2-7 | - | TRBV28 | - | TGTGCCAGCAGTATTTACGACGAGCAGTACTTC | CASSIYDEQYF
TRBJ1-1 | - | TRBV14 | TRBD1 | TGTGCCAGCAGCCTTAACAGGGGTCTGGGGACTGAAGCTTTCTTT | CASSLNRGLGTEAFF
TRBJ2-3 | few | TRBV4-1 | - | TGCGCCAGCAGCCCAAGGACGGTCACAGATACGCAGTATTTT | CASSPRTVTDTQYF
TRBJ2-5 | - | TRBV29-1 | - | TGCAGCGTTGGAGTTTTTCAGGGGCGGAAGACCCAGTACTTC | CSVGVFQGRKTQYF
TRBJ2-3 | few | TRBV5-1 | - | TGCGCCAGCAGCTCCGGAGACAGCACAGATACGCAGTATTTT | CASSSGDSTDTQYF
TRBJ1-4 | - | TRBV29-1 | - | TGCAGCGGGTCCCAAAGGACGGGCACTAATGAAAAACTGTTTTTT | CSGSQRTGTNEKLFF
TRBJ2-4 | many | TRBV27 | - | TGTGCCAGCAGTTTAGCAGGGTTTCCGAACATTCAGTACTTC | CASSLAGFPNIQYF
TRBJ2-1 | - | TRBV28 | - | TGTGCCAGCAGCTCCCTGGTGAGGTTGAATGAGCAGTTCTTC | CASSSLVRLNEQFF
TRBJ2-6 | few | TRBV10-3 | - | TGTGCCATCAGGACAGGCACCACTTTCTCTGGGGCCAACGTCCTGACTTTC | CAIRTGTTFSGANVLTF
TRBJ2-2 | - | TRBV15 | TRBD2 | TGTGCCACCAGCAGAGAAAGGACTAGCGCCGGGGAGCTGTTTTTT | CATSRERTSAGELFF
TRBJ2-4 | many | TRBV7-3 | - | TGTGCCAGCAGCTTAGGCCGACTAGGGGGAAACATTCAGTACTTC | CASSLGRLGGNIQYF
TRBJ2-2 | few | TRBV9 | - | TGTGCCAGCAGCGTAACCACCGGGGAGCTGTTTTTT | CASSVTTGELFF
TRBJ2-1 | few | TRBV7-8 | - | TGTGCCAGCAGCTTAGCGGACAGGAGGGGCTACAATGAGCAGTTCTTC | CASSLADRRGYNEQFF
TRBJ2-5 | - | TRBV1 | - | TGCACCCTTAGCCGAGAGACCCAGTACTTC | CTLSRETQYF
TRBJ2-7 | - | TRBV7-2 | - | TGTGCCAGCAGCTTAGGTTCAGGGTTCCGAGGCGAGCAGTACTTC | CASSLGSGFRGEQYF
TRBJ2-4 | - | TRBV6-5 | - | TGTGCCAGCAGTTACTCGACTCAGGGTTCTAACATTCAGTACTTC | CASSYSTQGSNIQYF
TRBJ2-5 | few | TRBV29-1 | - | TGCAGCGTTGGGATGCAAGAGACCCAGTACTTC | CSVGMQETQYF
TRBJ2-3 | few | TRBV29-1 | - | TGCAGCGTTGCCGAAGGGGTAGGAGATACGCAGTATTTT | CSVAEGVGDTQYF
TRBJ1-1 | - | TRBV4-1 | - | TGCGCCAGCAGCCAAGCCCCGACAAGGAACACTGAAGCTTTCTTT | CASSQAPTRNTEAFF
TRBJ2-1 | few | TRBV19 | - | TGTGCCAGTAGTATAGGGGGCACCAGGCACAATGAGCAGTTCTTC | CASSIGGTRHNEQFF
TRBJ2-4 | - | TRBV7-9 | - | TGTGCCAGCAGCTTGGGAACGGGAGACGGGGCCAAAAACATTCAGTACTTC | CASSLGTGDGAKNIQYF
TRBJ2-6 | - | TRBV5-6 | - | TGTGCCAGCAGCTTGGGCGCAGGGCCCTTAGTATCTGGGGCCAACGTCCTGACTTTC | CASSLGAGPLVSGANVLTF
TRBJ1-2 | - | TRBV2 | TRBD1 | TGTGCCAGACGGACAGGGATAGGTGGCTACACCTTC | CARRTGIGGYTF
TRBJ2-7 | few | TRBV7-9 | - | TGTGCCAGCAGCTTAACCGGGGGAATTTACGAGCAGTACTTC | CASSLTGGIYEQYF
TRBJ1-2 | - | TRBV10-3 | - | TGTGCCATCACCCCCGGGAGCGATACCTATGGCTACACCTTC | CAITPGSDTYGYTF
TRBJ2-7 | - | TRBV18 | - | TGTGCCAGCTCACCACCCGGACACCCGACCTACGAGCAGTACTTC | CASSPPGHPTYEQYF
TRBJ1-6 | few | TRBV7-2 | - | TGTGCCAGCAGCCCAAACAGGGCCCCCAAATCACCCCTCCACTTT | CASSPNRAPKSPLHF
TRBJ2-7 | - | TRBV4-3 | - | TGCGCCAGCGGGCTAGAGCAGTACTTC | CASGLEQYF
TRBJ1-2 | few | TRBV28 | - | TGTGCCAGCAGTTACGGCAAAAGAGGGTATGGCTACACCTTC | CASSYGKRGYGYTF
TRBJ2-7 | few | TRBV28 | - | TGTGCCAGCAGCCATGGGACTTCCTCCTACGAGCAGTACTTC | CASSHGTSSYEQYF
TRBJ2-3 | few | TRBV6-4 | - | TGTGCCAGCAGTGATTTGGATACGCAGTATTTT | CASSDLDTQYF
TRBJ2-1 | many | TRBV18 | TRBD1 | TGTGCCAGCTCACCCCTATCGACAGGGAGCTCCTACAATGAGCAGTTCTTC | CASSPLSTGSSYNEQFF
TRBJ1-5 | - | TRBV30 | TRBD1 | TGTGCTTTTAAGGGGGCCCGAAACGTTTATAGCAATCAGCCCCAGCATTTT | CAFKGARNVYSNQPQHF
TRBJ2-3 | few | TRBV10-3 | TRBD1 | TGTGCCATCAGTGAGTCTCCCCACCCGGGACAGGGGGGAGATACGCAGTATTTT | CAISESPHPGQGGDTQYF